This passage covers 3 T cell receptor beta chains from one sample sequenced in a study of T cell responses to AZD1222 COVID-19 vaccine. The method was immunoSEQ multiplex PCR; TCRdb's version includes in-frame clones alone and lacks a portion of them. Of some 100,000 clones in the sample, about nine tenths were seen once. The sequencing used peripheral blood, collected on day 0 of AZD1222 vaccination. The receptors here all came from an adult in good health.

V usage is TRBV2 and J usage is TRBJ2-7; D is uncertain. Germline V gene data show CDR1 as SNHLY and CDR2 as FYNNEI. V was trimmed by 4 bases and J by 2 bases, leaving 9 bases between them. CDR3 length equals 13 residues. The DNA for the CDR3 is TGTGCCAGCAGTGTTTACAGAGCCTACGAGCAGTACTTC. This gives the protein CASSVYRAYEQYF.

The gene calls are TRBV19 and TRBJ1-5; D might be TRBD1 (6 bases). The CDR3 sequence is 14 residues long. V lost 2 bases, J lost 7 bases, and 12 bases lay in between. Germline values: CDR1 LNHDA, CDR2 SQIVND (reference sequence). CDR3 sequence: CASSIQGPHQPQHF. CDR3 DNA: TGTGCCAGTAGTATACAGGGGCCGCACCAGCCCCAGCATTTT.

The chain is built from TRBV11-3 and TRBJ2-3; D is uncertain. This CDR3 spans 15 amino acids. Looked up from germline, CDR1 is SGHNT and CDR2 is YENEEA. Trimming removed 5 bases at V and 0 bases at J, with 12 bases between. The CDR3 loop is CASSPRQSSTDTQYF. The CDR3 DNA is TGTGCCAGCAGCCCCCGCCAGTCTAGCACAGATACGCAGTATTTT.